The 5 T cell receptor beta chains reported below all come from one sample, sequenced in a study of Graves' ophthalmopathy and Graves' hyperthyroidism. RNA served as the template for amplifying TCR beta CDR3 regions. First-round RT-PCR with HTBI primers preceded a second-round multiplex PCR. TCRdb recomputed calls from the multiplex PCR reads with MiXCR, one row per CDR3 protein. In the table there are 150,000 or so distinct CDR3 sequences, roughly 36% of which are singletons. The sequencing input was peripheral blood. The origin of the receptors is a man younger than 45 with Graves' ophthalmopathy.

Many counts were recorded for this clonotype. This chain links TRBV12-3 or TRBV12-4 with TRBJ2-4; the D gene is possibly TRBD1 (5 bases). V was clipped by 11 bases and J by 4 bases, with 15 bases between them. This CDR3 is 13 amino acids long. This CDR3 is CAYTWGRKNIQYF. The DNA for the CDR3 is TGTGCCTATACCTGGGGCAGAAAAAACATTCAGTACTTC.

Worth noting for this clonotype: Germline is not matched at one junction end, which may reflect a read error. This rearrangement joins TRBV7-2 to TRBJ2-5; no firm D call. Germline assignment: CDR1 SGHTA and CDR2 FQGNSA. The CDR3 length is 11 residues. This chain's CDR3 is CASILGILRVF. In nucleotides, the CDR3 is TGTGCCAGCATTCTAGGGATCTTACGGGTCTTC.

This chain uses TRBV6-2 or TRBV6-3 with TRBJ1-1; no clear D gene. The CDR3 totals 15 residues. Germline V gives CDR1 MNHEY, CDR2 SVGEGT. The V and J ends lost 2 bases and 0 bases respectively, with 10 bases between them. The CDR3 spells CASSYRAGLNTEAFF. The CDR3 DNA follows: TGTGCCAGCAGTTACCGCGCAGGTTTGAACACTGAAGCTTTCTTT.

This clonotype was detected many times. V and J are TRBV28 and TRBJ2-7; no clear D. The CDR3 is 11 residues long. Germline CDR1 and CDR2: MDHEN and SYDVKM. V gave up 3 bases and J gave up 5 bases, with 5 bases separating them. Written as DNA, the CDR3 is TGTGCCAGCAGTTTCGGCGACGAGCAGTACTTC. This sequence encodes CASSFGDEQYF.

Here the CDR3 DNA reads TGTGCCAGCAGCTTAGAAACATATGGCTACACCTTC. Residues: CASSLETYGYTF. This sequence joins TRBV7-2 and TRBJ1-2; D remains unclear. Germline lookup yields CDR1 SGHTA and CDR2 FQGNSA. V was shortened by 1 base and J by 5 bases, with 5 bases between the two germline ends. The CDR3 has 12 amino acids. Full variable domain (missing parts from reference TRBV7-2 and TRBJ1-2): GAGVSQSPSNKVTEKGKDVELRCDPISGHTALYWYRQSLGQGLEFLIYFQGNSAPDKSGLPSDRFSAERTGGSVSTLTIQRTQQEDSAVYLCASSLETYGYTFGSGTRLTVV.